The source of this T cell receptor beta chain is a study of a mutant IDH1 vaccine in newly diagnosed glioma. Study overall: Vaccines were begun 4-6 weeks after radiotherapy alone, or with temozolomide cycles. Findings and caveats of the study: Apparently, pseudoprogression bore no relation to changes among the top peripheral T cell clonotypes.

Using immunoSEQ multiplex PCR, the repertoire was profiled, and TCRdb retains in-frame clones only, with some absent. The table shows some 30,000 clones, with about 80% occurring only once. Comments on this clone: Its target is unknown.

Time point noted: week 47, end of study. Doses of 300 ug of mutant IDH1 20-mer peptide were given with topical imiquimod. The patients were given eight vaccinations, one each in weeks 1, 3, 5, 7, 11, 15, 19 and 23. The V and J ends lost 5 bases and 0 bases, in that order; junction bases with no gene match: 5. Germline assignment: CDR1 MNHNY and CDR2 SVGAGI (reference sequence). The CDR3 is 16 residues long. The TCR comes from a man younger than 40 with glioma. This chain links TRBV6-6 with TRBJ2-2; 8 positions match TRBD1. Specimen: PBMCs, collected from a glioma patient whose treatment included an IDH1 peptide vaccine. The CDR3, as DNA: TGTGCCAGCAGTAAACAGGGACAGGCGAACACCGGGGAGCTGTTTTTT. It codes for CASSKQGQANTGELFF.